The rows below give T cell receptor beta chains drawn from one sample of a study of CD8 T cells in ankylosing spondylitis. TCRdb re-called the 5' RACE reads with MiXCR, one entry per CDR3 protein. The sample holds 250,000 to 300,000 distinct CDR3 sequences, 20% seen once. Sequencing used blood, either unsorted or a sorted T cell fraction (not recorded which). These receptors were taken from a male donor with ankylosing spondylitis or in good health (not recorded which). Each CDR3 is given with its conserved first and last residue. A D gene is named only where the DNA matches it firmly. The listing skips clone size in some rows; elsewhere it reads once, few, many or a size class.

v_call: TRBV12-3/TRBV12-4; clone_size: many; j_call: TRBJ2-3; d_call: TRBD2; cdr3_nt: TGTGCCAGCAGCCAAAACATGGGACTACTTAGCACAGATACGCAGTATTTT; cdr3_aa: CASSQNMGLLSTDTQYF
v_call: TRBV15; clone_size: many; j_call: TRBJ1-4; d_call: .; cdr3_nt: TGTGCCACCAGCAGAGATGGTCACAAACTGTTTTTT; cdr3_aa: CATSRDGHKLFF
v_call: TRBV29-1; clone_size: .; j_call: TRBJ2-3; d_call: TRBD1; cdr3_nt: TGCAGCGTTGAAGGAATCAGGGGGATGGGTACAAATACGCAGTATTTT; cdr3_aa: CSVEGIRGMGTNTQYF
v_call: TRBV29-1; clone_size: .; j_call: TRBJ2-1; d_call: .; cdr3_nt: TGCAGCGTTGAAGTAGAGGACAGAGCGTACAATGAGCAGTTCTTC; cdr3_aa: CSVEVEDRAYNEQFF
v_call: TRBV20-1; clone_size: .; j_call: TRBJ2-2; d_call: TRBD1; cdr3_nt: TGCAGTGGACAGGGGGTAAACACCGGGGAGCTGTTTTTT; cdr3_aa: CSGQGVNTGELFF
v_call: TRBV5-4; clone_size: few; j_call: TRBJ2-1; d_call: TRBD2; cdr3_nt: TGTGCCAGCAGCCCGGGACTAGCGGGAGAGATTGAGCAGTTCTTC; cdr3_aa: CASSPGLAGEIEQFF
v_call: TRBV27; clone_size: few; j_call: TRBJ2-5; d_call: TRBD1; cdr3_nt: TGTGCCAGCAGTTTATACAGGGGCAGGGAGACCCAGTACTTC; cdr3_aa: CASSLYRGRETQYF
v_call: TRBV10-3; clone_size: few; j_call: TRBJ2-1; d_call: .; cdr3_nt: TGTGCCATCAGTGAGGGGGCAGGGAATGGGAATGAGCAGTTCTTC; cdr3_aa: CAISEGAGNGNEQFF
v_call: TRBV7-9; clone_size: many; j_call: TRBJ1-4; d_call: TRBD1; cdr3_nt: TGTGCCAGCAGCGAGAGGGACAGGGCTGAAAAACTGTTTTTT; cdr3_aa: CASSERDRAEKLFF
v_call: TRBV20-1; clone_size: few; j_call: TRBJ1-2; d_call: .; cdr3_nt: TGCAGTGCTAGAGCCCCGACGGGCTATGGCTACACCTTC; cdr3_aa: CSARAPTGYGYTF